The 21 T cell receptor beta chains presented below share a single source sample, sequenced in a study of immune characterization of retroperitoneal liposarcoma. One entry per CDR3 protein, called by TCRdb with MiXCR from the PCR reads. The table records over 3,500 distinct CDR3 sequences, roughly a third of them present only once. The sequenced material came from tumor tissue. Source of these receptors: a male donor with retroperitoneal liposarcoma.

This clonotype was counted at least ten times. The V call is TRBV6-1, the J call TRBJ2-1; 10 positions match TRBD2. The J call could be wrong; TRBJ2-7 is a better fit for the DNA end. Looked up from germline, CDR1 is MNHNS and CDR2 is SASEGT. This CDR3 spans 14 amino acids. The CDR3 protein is CASSESLAGDEQYF. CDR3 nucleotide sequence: TGTGCCAGCAGTGAAAGCCTAGCGGGAGACGAGCAGTACTTC.

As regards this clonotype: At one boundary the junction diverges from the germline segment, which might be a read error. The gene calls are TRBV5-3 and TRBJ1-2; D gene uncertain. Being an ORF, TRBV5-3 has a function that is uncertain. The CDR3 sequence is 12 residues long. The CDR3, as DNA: TGTGCCAGCAGCTTTTGGGGTTATGGCTACACCTTC. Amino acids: CASSFWGYGYTF.

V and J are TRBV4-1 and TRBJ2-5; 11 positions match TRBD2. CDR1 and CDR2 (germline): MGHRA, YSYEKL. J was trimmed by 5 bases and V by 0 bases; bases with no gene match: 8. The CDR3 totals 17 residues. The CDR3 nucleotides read TGCGCCAGCAGCCAAGAAAGGCTAGCGGGGGGTCAGGAGACCCAGTACTTC. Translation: CASSQERLAGGQETQYF.

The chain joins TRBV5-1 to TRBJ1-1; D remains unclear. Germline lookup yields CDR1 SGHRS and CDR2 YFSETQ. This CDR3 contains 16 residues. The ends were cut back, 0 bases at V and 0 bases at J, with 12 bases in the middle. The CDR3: CASSLDGRGLNTEAFF. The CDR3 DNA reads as TGCGCCAGCAGCTTGGATGGACGGGGATTGAACACTGAAGCTTTCTTT.

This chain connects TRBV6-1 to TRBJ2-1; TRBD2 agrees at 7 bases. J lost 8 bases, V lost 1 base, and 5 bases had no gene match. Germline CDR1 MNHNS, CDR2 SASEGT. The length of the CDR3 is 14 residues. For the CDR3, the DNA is TGTGCCAGCAGTGAAGGGCGGGAGTCTTATGAGCAGTTCTTC. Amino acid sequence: CASSEGRESYEQFF.

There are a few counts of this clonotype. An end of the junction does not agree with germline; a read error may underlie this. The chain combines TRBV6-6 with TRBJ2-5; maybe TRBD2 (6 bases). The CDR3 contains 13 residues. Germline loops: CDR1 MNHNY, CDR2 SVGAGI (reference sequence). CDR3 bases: TGTGCCAGCAGTTACTCGCTGGAGGGCCCAAAGTTCTTC. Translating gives CASSYSLEGPKFF.

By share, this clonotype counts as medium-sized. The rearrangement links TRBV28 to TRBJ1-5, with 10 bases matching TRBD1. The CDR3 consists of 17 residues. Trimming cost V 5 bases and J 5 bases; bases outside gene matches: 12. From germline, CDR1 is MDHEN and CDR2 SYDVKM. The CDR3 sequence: CASSPRQGAQLDQPQHF. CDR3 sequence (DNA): TGTGCCAGCAGTCCCAGACAGGGGGCACAGTTGGATCAGCCCCAGCATTTT.

Here the CDR3 reads CASRVVGSSYNEQFF. The CDR3 DNA reads TGTGCCAGCAGAGTCGTGGGAAGCTCCTACAATGAGCAGTTCTTC. The J gene is TRBJ2-1, the V gene TRBV6-9, with D uncertain. V lost 6 bases and J lost 0, with 12 bases in between. The CDR3 contains 15 residues. The germline gives CDR1 MNHGY, CDR2 SVAAGI.

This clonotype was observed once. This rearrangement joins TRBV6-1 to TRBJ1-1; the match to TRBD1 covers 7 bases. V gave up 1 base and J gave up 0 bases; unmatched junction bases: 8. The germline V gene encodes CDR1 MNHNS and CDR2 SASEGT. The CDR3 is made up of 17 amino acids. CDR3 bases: TGTGCCAGCAGTGAAGACCTGGGACAGATAATGAACACTGAAGCTTTCTTT. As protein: CASSEDLGQIMNTEAFF.

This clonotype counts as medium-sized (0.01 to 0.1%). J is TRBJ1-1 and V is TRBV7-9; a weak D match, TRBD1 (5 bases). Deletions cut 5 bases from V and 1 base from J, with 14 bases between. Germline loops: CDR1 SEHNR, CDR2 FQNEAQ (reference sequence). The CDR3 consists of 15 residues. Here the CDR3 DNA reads TGTGCCAGCAGCGATATCAATACAGGGAACACTGAAGCTTTCTTT. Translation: CASSDINTGNTEAFF.

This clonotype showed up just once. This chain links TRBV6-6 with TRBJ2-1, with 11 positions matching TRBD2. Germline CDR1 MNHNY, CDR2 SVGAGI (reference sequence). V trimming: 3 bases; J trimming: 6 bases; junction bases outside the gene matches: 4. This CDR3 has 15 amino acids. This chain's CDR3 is CASSYLAGGPNEQFF. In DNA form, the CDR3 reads TGTGCCAGCAGTTATTTAGCGGGAGGGCCCAATGAGCAGTTCTTC.

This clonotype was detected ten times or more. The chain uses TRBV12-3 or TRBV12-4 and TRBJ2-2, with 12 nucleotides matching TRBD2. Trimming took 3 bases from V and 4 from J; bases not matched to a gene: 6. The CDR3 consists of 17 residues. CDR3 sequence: CASSFRLAGAPTGELFF. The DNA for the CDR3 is TGTGCCAGCAGTTTTCGACTAGCGGGAGCGCCCACCGGGGAGCTGTTTTTT.

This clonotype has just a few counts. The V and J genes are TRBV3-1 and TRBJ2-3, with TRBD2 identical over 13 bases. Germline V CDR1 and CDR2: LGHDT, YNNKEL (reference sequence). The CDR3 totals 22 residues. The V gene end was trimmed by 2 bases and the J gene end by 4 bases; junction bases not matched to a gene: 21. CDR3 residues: CASSQSGVLAGGPFHGSDTQYF. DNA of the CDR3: TGTGCCAGCAGCCAATCGGGTGTACTAGCGGGAGGGCCATTCCACGGCTCAGATACGCAGTATTTT.

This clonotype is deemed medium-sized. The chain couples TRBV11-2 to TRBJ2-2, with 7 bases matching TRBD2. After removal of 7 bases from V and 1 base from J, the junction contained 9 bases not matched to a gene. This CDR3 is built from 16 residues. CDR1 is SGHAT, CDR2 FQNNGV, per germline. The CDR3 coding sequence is TGTGCCAGCACCCGGGGAGCTAGCGGGAACACCGGGGAGCTGTTTTTT. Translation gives CASTRGASGNTGELFF.

CDR3 residues: CATSDSPGKQETQYF. The CDR3 DNA reads TGTGCCACCAGTGATTCCCCAGGGAAGCAAGAGACCCAGTACTTC. The genes are TRBV24-1 and TRBJ2-5; D perhaps matches TRBD1 (5 bases). The CDR3 is made up of 15 amino acids. Germline CDR1 KGHDR, CDR2 SFDVKD. V dropped 2 bases and J dropped 2 bases, with 11 bases sitting between them.

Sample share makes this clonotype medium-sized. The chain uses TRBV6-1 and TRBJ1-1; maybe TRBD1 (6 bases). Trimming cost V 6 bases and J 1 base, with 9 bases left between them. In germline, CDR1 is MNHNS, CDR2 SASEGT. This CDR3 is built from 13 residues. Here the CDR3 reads CASSPTGNTEAFF. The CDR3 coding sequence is TGTGCCAGCAGCCCGACAGGGAACACTGAAGCTTTCTTT.

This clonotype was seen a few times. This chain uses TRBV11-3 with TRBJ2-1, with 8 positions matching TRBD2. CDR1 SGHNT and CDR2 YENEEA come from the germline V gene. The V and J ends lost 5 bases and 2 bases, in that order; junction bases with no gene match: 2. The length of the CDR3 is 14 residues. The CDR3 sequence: CASSRSGTYNEQFF. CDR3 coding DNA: TGTGCCAGCAGCCGTAGCGGGACCTACAATGAGCAGTTCTTC.

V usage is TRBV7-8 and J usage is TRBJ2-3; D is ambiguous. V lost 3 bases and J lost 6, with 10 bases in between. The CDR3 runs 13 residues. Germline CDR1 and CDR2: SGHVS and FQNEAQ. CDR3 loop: CASSLAAKDTQYF. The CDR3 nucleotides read TGTGCCAGCAGCTTGGCTGCTAAGGATACGCAGTATTTT.

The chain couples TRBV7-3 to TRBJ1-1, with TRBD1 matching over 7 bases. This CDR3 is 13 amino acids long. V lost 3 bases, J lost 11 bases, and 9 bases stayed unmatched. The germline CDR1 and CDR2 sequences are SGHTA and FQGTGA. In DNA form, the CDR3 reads TGTGCCAGCAGCTTCACCCCGACAGGGACGGCTTTCTTT. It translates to CASSFTPTGTAFF.

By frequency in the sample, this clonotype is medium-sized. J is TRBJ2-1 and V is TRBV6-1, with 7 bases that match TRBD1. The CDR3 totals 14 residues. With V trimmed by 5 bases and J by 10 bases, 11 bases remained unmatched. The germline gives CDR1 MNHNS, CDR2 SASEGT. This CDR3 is CASSRKGAAYEQFF. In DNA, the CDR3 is TGTGCCAGCAGTAGAAAGGGGGCGGCGTACGAGCAGTTCTTC.

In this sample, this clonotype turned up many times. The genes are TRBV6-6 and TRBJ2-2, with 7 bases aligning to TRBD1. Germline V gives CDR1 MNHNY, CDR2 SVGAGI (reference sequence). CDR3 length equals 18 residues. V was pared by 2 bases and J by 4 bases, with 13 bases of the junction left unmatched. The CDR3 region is CASSYRLTGSTGTGELFF. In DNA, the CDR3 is TGTGCCAGCAGTTACCGATTGACAGGGAGTACTGGCACCGGGGAGCTGTTTTTT.